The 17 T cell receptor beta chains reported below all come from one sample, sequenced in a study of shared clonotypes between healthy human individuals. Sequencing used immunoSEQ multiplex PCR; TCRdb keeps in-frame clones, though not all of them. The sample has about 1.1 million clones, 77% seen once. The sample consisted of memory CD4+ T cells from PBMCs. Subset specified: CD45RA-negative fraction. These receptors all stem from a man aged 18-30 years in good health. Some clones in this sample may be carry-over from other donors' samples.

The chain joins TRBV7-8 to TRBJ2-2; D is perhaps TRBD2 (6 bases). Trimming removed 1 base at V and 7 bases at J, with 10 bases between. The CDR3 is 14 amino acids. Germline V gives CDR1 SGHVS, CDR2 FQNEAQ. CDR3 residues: CASSLGVGSGELFF. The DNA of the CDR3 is TGTGCCAGCAGCTTAGGTGTCGGGAGCGGGGAGCTGTTTTTT. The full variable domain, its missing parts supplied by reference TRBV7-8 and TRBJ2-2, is GAGVSQSPRYKVAKRGQDVALRCDPISGHVSLFWYQQALGQGPEFLTYFQNEAQLDKSGLPSDRFFAERPEGSVSTLKIQRTQQEDSAVYLCASSLGVGSGELFFGEGSRLTVL.

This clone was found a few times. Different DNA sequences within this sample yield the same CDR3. CDR3 amino acids: CASSSRQNTEAFF. The CDR3 coding sequence is TGTGCCAGCAGTTCCCGACAGAACACTGAAGCTTTCTTT. J is TRBJ1-1 and V is TRBV27; D gene ambiguous. Trimming pared 4 bases from V and 1 base from J, leaving 7 bases between. CDR1 and CDR2 (germline): MNHEY, SMNVEV (reference sequence). The CDR3 is made up of 13 amino acids.

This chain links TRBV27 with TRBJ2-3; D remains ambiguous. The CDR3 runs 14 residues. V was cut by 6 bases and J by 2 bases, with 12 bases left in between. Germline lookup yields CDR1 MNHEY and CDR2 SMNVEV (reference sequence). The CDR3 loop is CASSVRPHTDTQYF. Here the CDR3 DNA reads TGTGCCAGCAGCGTCCGTCCTCACACAGATACGCAGTATTTT.

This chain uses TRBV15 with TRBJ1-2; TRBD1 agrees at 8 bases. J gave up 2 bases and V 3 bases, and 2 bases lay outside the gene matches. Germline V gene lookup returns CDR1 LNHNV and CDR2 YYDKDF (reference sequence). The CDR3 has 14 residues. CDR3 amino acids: CATSRGQANYGYTF. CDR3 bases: TGTGCCACCAGCAGGGGACAGGCCAACTATGGCTACACCTTC.

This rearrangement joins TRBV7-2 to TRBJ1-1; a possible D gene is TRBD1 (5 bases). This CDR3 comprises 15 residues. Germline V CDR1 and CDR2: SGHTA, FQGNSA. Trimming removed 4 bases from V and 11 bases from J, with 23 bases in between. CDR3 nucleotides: TGTGCCAGCAGCTCGCAGCGGGGCCGCCCCATTGACGCTTTCTTT. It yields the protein CASSSQRGRPIDAFF. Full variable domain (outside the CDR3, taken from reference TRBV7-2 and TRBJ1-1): GAGVSQSPSNKVTEKGKDVELRCDPISGHTALYWYRQSLGQGLEFLIYFQGNSAPDKSGLPSDRFSAERTGGSVSTLTIQRTQQEDSAVYLCASSSQRGRPIDAFFGQGTRLTVV.

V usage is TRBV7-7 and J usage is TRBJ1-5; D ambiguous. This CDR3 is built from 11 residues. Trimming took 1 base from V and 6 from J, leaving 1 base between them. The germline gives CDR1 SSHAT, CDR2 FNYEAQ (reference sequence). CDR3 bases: TGTGCCAGCAGCTTAGGTCAGCCCCAGCATTTT. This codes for CASSLGQPQHF.

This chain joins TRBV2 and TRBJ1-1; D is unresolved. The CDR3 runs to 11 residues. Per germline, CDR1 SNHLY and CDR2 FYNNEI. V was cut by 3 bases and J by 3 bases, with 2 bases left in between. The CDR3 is CASSDYTEAFF. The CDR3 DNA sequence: TGTGCCAGCAGTGATTACACTGAAGCTTTCTTT.

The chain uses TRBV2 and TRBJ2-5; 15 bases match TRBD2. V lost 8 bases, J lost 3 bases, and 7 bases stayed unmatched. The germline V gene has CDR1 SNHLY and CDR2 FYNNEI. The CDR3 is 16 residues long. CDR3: CASGLGLAGGEETQYF. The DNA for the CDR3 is TGTGCCAGCGGACTTGGACTAGCGGGAGGGGAAGAGACCCAGTACTTC. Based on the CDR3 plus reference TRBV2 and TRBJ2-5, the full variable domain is EPEVTQTPSHQVTQMGQEVILRCVPISNHLYFYWYRQILGQKVEFLVSFYNNEISEKSEIFDDQFSVERPDGSNFTLKIRSTKLEDSAMYFCASGLGLAGGEETQYFGPGTRLLVL.

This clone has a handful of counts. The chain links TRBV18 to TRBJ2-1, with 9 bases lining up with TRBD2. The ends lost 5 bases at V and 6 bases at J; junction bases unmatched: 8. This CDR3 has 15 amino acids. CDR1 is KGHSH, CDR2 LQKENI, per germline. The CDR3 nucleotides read TGTGCCAGCTCATCCTGGACTAGCGCCGCCAATGAGCAGTTCTTC. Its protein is CASSSWTSAANEQFF.

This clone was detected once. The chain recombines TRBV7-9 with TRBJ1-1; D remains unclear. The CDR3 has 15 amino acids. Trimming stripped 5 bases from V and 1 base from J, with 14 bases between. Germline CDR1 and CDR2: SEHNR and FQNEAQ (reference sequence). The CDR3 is CASSPTRTQNTEAFF. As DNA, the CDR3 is TGTGCCAGCAGCCCTACTCGGACCCAGAACACTGAAGCTTTCTTT.

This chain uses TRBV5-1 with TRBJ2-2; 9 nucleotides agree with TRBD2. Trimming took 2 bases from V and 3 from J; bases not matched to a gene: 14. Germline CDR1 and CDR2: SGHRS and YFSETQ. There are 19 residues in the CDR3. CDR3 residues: CASSFVLAGLTADTGELFF. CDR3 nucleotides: TGCGCCAGCAGCTTCGTACTAGCGGGTCTAACAGCGGACACCGGGGAGCTGTTTTTT.

CDR3 DNA: TGTGCCAGCAGCCGGGAACAGGGTTCAGAGACCCAGTACTTC. It translates to CASSREQGSETQYF. The genes are TRBV2 and TRBJ2-5; D might be TRBD1 (6 bases). Trimming took off 6 bases at V and 4 bases at J, with 15 bases between the two ends. Germline CDR1 SNHLY, CDR2 FYNNEI. This CDR3 comprises 14 residues.

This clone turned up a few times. The CDR3 nucleotides are TGCAGCGTTGGGGGGGCCGGTTATGGCTACACCTTC. It translates to CSVGGAGYGYTF. The V call is TRBV29-1, the J call TRBJ1-2; weak D call: TRBD1 (6 bases). The CDR3 is 12 residues long. Looked up from germline, CDR1 is SQVTM and CDR2 is ANQGSEA. V gave up 4 bases and J gave up 5 bases, with 11 bases separating them.

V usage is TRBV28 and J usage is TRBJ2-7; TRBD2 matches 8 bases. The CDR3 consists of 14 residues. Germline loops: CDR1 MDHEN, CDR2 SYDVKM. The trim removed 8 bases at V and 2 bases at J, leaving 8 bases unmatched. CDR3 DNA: TGTGCCAGCGAGACCGGGACTAGACCCTACGAGCAGTACTTC. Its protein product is CASETGTRPYEQYF. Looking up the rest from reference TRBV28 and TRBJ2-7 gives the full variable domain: DVKVTQSSRYLVKRTGEKVFLECVQDMDHENMFWYRQDPGLGLRLIYFSYDVKMKEKGDIPEGYSVSREKKERFSLILESASTNQTSMYLCASETGTRPYEQYFGPGTRLTVT.

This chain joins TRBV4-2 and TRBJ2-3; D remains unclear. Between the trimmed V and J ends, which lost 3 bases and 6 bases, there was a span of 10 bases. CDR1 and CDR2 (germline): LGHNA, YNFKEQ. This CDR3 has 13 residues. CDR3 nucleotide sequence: TGTGCCAGCAGCCAGCCCGAGCGCGATACGCAGTATTTT. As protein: CASSQPERDTQYF.

The CDR3: CASSLIGGAAYNEQFF. The CDR3 DNA reads TGTGCCAGCAGCTTAATAGGGGGGGCTGCCTACAATGAGCAGTTCTTC. The rearrangement links TRBV7-3 to TRBJ2-1; tentatively, D is TRBD2 (7 bases). The CDR3 spans 16 residues. CDR1 SGHTA and CDR2 FQGTGA come from the germline V gene. V lost 1 base, J lost 2 bases, and 12 bases lay in between.

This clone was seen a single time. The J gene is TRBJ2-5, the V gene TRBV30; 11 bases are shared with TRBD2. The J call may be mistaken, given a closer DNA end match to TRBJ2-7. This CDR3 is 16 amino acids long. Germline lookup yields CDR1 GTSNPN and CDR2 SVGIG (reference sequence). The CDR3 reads CAWSALAGGGSIEQYF. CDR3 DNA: TGTGCCTGGAGCGCCCTAGCGGGAGGAGGGTCGATCGAGCAGTACTTC.